Here is one T cell receptor (beta chain) with its context. The CDR3 loop spans 16 amino acids. The germline V gene has CDR1 SGHVS and CDR2 FNYEAQ. Trimming at V came to 2 bases and at J to 9 bases, leaving 13 bases not matched to a gene. Libraries were prepared by immunoSEQ multiplex PCR; TCRdb keeps only in-frame clonotypes and omits some of them. The table has 600,000 to 900,000 clones, 80% to 90% seen once; the top ten hold more than 0.01%. The data derive from a study of shared T cell receptors in the human thymus. The same sample was also studied in work on human thymus T cells. As that report states: Resections were taken during corrective heart surgery, and the thymus tissue came from these. Biased V and J segment usage appeared in thymus and peripheral blood.

This chain uses TRBV7-6 with TRBJ2-4, with 7 bases matching TRBD1. The clonotype originates from a girl in the first two years of life with a congenital heart defect. The material sequenced was thymocytes. The CDR3: CASSLSDRPDRGIQYF. The CDR3 DNA reads as TGTGCCAGCAGCTTATCGGACAGGCCCGACAGAGGCATTCAGTACTTC.